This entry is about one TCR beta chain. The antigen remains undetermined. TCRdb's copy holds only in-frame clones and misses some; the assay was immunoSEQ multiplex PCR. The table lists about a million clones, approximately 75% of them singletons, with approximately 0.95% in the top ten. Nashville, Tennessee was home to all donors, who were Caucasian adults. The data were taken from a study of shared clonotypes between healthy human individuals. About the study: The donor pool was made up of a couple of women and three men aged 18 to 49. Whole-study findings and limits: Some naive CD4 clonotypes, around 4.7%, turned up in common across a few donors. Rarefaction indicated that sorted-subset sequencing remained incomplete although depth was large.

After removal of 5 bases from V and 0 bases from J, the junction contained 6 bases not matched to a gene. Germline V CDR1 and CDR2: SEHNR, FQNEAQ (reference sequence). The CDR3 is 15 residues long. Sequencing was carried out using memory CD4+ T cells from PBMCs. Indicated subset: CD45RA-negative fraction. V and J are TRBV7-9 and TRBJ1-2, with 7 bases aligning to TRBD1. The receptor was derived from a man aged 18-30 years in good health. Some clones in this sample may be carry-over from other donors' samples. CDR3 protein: CASSHRDRANYGYTF. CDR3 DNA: TGTGCCAGCAGCCACCGGGACAGAGCTAACTATGGCTACACCTTC.